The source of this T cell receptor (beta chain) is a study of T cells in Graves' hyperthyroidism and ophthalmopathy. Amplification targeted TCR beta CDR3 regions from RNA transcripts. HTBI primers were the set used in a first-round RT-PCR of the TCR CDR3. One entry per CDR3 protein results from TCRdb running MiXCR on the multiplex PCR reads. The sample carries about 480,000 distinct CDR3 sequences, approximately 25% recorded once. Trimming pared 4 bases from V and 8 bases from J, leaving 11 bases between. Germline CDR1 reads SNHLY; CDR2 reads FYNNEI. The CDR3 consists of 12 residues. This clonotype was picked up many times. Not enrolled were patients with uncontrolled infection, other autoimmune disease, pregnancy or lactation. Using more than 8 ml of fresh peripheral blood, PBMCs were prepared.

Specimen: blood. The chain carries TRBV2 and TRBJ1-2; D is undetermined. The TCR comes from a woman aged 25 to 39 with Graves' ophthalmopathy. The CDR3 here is CASSGPGRGYTF. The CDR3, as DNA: TGTGCCAGCAGTGGTCCGGGTCGGGGCTACACCTTC.